This T cell receptor (beta chain) appears in the sequencing data of a study of cytomegalovirus exposure and HLA in healthy donors. Study in general: Unique TCRs numbering 75 million to 95 million, obtained from HLA-typed donors, made up an early data release.

PCR amplification relied on 60 Vbeta primers (plus 13 Jbeta primers). Produced via immunoSEQ multiplex PCR; TCRdb's table is partial and in-frame only. The sample has about 97,000 clones, roughly two thirds seen once; the top ten hold less than 4.5%. The table lists this clone with a count of one. What it binds is unknown. Study-level points and caveats: Clonal expansion was found to be greater in HLA-associated TCR beta chains than in equally common others in a later analysis. As a later analysis revealed, most CMV-associated TCR beta chains appeared HLA-restricted. TCR beta sequences reportedly predicted most subjects' HLA-A and HLA-B alleles accurately.

The CDR3 is 19 residues long. J lost 1 base, V lost 4 bases, and 12 bases had no gene match. This clonotype was obtained from a man in his forties in good health and CMV-seronegative. This chain uses TRBV5-3 with TRBJ2-6, with 9 bases aligning to TRBD1. TRBV5-3 is classed as an ORF, of uncertain function. Sequencing was done on a sample of PBMCs. Written as DNA, the CDR3 is TGTGCCAGAAGCCCGGAGCGCGGACAGGGGCAATCTGGGGCCAACGTCCTGACTTTC. Its protein is CARSPERGQGQSGANVLTF.